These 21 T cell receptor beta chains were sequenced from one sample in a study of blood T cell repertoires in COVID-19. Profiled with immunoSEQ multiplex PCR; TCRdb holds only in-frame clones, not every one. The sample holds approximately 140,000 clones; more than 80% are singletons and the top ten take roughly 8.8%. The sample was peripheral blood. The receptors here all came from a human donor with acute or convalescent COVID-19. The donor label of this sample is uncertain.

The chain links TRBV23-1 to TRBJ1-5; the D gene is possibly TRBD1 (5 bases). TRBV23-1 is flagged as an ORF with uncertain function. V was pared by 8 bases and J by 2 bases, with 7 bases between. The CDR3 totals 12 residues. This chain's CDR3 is CASGRGNQPQHF. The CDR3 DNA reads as TGCGCCAGCGGCAGGGGCAATCAGCCCCAGCATTTT.

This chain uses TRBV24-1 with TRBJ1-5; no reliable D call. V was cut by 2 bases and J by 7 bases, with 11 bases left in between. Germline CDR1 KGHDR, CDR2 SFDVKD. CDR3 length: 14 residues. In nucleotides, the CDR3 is TGTGCCACCAGTGATTCGGCAGCGGGACAGCCCCAGCATTTT. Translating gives CATSDSAAGQPQHF.

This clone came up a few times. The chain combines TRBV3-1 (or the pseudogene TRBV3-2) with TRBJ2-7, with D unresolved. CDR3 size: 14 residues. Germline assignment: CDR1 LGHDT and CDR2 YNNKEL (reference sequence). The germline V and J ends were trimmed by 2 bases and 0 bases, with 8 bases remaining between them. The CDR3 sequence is CASSQSGFSYEQYF. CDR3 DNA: TGTGCCAGCAGCCAATCCGGGTTCTCCTACGAGCAGTACTTC.

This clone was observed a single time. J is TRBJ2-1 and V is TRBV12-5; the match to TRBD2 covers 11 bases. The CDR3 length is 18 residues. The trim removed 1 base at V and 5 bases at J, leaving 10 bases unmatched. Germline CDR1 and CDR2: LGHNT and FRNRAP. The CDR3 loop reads CASGLARGGTSGDNEQFF. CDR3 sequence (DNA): TGTGCTAGTGGTTTGGCCAGGGGTGGGACTAGCGGAGACAATGAGCAGTTCTTC.

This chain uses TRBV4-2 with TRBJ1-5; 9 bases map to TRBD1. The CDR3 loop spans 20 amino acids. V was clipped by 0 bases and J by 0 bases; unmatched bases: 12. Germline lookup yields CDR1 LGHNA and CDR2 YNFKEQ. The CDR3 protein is CASSQDLLGTGRISNQPQHF. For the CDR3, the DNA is TGTGCCAGCAGCCAAGATCTTTTGGGGACAGGGCGGATTAGCAATCAGCCCCAGCATTTT.

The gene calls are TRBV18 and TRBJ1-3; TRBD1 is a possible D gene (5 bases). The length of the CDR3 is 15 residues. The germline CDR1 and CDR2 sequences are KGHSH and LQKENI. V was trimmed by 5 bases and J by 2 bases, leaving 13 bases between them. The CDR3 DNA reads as TGTGCCAGCTCATTTTCCAGGGAGGCTGGAAACACCATATATTTT. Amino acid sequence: CASSFSREAGNTIYF.

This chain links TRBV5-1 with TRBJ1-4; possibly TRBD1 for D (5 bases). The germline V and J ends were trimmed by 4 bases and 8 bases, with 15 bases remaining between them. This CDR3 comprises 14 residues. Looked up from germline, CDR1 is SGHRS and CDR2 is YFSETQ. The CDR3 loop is CASSLTVRQEKLFF. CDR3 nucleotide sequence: TGCGCCAGCAGCCTGACAGTTAGGCAGGAAAAACTGTTTTTT.

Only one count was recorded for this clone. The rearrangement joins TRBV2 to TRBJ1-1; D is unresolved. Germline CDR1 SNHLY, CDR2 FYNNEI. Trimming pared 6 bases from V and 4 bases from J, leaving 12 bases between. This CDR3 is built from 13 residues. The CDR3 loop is CASSLLWATEAFF. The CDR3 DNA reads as TGTGCCAGCAGCCTCCTTTGGGCCACTGAAGCTTTCTTT.

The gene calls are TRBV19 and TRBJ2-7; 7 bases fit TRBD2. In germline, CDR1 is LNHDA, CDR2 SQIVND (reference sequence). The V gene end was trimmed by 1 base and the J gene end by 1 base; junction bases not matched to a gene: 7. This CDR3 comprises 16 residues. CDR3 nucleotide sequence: TGTGCCAGTAGTATAGCGGGAGGTTCCAGTTCCTACGAGCAGTACTTC. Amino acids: CASSIAGGSSSYEQYF.

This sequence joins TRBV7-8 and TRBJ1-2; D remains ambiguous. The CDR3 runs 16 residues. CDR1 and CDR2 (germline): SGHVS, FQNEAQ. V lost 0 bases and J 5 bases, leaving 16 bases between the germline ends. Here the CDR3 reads CASSLAGREREYGYTF. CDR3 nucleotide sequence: TGTGCCAGCAGCTTAGCTGGGAGGGAACGGGAGTATGGCTACACCTTC.

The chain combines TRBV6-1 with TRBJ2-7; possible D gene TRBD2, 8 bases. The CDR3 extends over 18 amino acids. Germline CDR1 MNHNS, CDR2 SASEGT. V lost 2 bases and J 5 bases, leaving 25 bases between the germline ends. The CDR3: CASSEIFGRGPVWDEQYV. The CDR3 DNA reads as TGTGCCAGCAGTGAAATCTTCGGGAGGGGGCCGGTCTGGGACGAGCAGTACGTC.

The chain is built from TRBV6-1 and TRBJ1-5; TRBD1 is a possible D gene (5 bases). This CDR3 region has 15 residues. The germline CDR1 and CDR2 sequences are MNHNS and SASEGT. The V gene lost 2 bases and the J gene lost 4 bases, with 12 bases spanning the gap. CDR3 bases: TGTGCCAGCAGTGAATGGTTGACAGAAAATCAGCCCCAGCATTTT. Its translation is CASSEWLTENQPQHF.

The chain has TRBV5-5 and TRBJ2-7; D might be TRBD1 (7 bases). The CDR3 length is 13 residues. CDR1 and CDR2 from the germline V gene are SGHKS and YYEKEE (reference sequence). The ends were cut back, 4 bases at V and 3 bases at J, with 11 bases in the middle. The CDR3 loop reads CASSRGTDYEQYF. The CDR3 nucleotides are TGTGCCAGCAGCCGCGGGACAGACTACGAGCAGTACTTC.

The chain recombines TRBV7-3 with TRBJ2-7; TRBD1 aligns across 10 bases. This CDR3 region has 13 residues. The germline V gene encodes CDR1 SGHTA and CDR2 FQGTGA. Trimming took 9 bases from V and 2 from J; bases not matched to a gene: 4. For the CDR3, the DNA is TGTGCCAGTGTCGGGACAGGGGCCTACGAGCAGTACGTC. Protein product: CASVGTGAYEQYV.

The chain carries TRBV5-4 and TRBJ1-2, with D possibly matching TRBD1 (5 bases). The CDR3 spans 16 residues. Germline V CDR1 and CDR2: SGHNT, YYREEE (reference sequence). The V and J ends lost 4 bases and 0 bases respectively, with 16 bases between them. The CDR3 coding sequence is TGTGCCAGCAGCCAACCCACGACAGATACTAACTATGGCTACACCTTC. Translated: CASSQPTTDTNYGYTF.

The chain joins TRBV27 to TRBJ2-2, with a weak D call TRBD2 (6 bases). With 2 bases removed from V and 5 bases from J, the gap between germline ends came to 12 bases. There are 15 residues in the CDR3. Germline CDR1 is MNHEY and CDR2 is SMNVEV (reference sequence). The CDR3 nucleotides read TGTGCCAGCAGTTTAGGAGGGACGGGGACCGGGGAGCTGTTTTTT. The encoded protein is CASSLGGTGTGELFF.

This chain's CDR3 is CASSHPEGVGLGGYTF. The CDR3 DNA reads TGTGCCAGCAGCCATCCCGAGGGAGTGGGGTTGGGTGGCTACACCTTC. The V call is TRBV9, the J call TRBJ1-2; D is unresolved. Trimming removed 4 bases at V and 7 bases at J, with 23 bases between. The CDR3 has 16 residues. The V gene's germline CDR1 is SGDLS and CDR2 YYNGEE.

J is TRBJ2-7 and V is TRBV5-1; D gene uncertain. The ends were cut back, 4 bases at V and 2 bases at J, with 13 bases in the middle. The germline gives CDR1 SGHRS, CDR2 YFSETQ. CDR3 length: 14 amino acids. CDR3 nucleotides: TGCGCCAGCAGCCTCCGGATAGGAGCCTACGAGCAGTACTTC. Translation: CASSLRIGAYEQYF.

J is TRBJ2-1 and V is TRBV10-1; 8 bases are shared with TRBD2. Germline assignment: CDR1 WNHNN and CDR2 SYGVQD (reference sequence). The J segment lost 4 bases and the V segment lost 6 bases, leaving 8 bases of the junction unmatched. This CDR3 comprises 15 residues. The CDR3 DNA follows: TGCGCCAGCAGGACGATCGGGGGGGCTTACAATGAGCAGTTCTTC. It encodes CASRTIGGAYNEQFF.

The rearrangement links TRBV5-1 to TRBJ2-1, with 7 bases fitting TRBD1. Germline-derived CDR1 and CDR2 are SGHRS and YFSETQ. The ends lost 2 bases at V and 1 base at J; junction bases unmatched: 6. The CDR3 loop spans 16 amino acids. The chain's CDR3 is CASSFFSTGSYNEQFF. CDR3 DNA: TGCGCCAGCAGCTTTTTTTCGACAGGGTCCTACAATGAGCAGTTCTTC.

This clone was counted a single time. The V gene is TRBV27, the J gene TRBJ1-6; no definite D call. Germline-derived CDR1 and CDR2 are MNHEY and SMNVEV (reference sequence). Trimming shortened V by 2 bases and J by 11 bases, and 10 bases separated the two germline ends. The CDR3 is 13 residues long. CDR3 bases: TGTGCCAGCAGTTTAGGAGGGATCCCACCCCTCCACTTT. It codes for CASSLGGIPPLHF.